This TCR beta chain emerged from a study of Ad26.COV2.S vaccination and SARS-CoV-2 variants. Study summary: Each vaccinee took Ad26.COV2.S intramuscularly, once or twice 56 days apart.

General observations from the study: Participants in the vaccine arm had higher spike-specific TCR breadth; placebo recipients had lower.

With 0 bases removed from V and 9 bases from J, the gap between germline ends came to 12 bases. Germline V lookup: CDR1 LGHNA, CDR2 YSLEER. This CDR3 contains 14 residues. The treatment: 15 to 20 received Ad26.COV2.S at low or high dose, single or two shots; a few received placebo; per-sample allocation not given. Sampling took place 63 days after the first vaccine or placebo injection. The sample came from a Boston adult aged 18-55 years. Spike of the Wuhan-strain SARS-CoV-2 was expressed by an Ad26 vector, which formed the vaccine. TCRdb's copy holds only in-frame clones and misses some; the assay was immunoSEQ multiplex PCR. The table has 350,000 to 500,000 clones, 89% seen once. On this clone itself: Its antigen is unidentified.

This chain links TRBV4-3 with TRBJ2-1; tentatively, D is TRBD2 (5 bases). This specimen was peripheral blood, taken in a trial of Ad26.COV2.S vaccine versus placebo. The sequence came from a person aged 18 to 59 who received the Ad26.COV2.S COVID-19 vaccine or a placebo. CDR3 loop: CASSQDGSGIEQFF. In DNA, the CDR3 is TGCGCCAGCAGCCAAGATGGTTCGGGAATTGAGCAGTTCTTC.